The clone carrying this T cell receptor (beta chain) was recorded a few times. Profiled with immunoSEQ multiplex PCR; TCRdb holds only in-frame clones, not every one. The sample includes about 150,000 clones, 80% to 90% seen only once; the top ten take about a fifth. This entry comes from a study of cytomegalovirus exposure and HLA in healthy donors. Study-wide background: A later analysis reported the 120 or so validation repertoires used the same platform as the roughly 700 first-cohort repertoires.

This CDR3 comprises 18 residues. CDR1 LGHNA and CDR2 YSLEER come from the germline V gene. Losses at the gene ends were 0 bases for V and 3 bases for J; bases not matched to a gene: 7. The origin of this receptor is a man aged 18 to 29 in good health and CMV-seropositive. The rearrangement uses TRBV4-3 and TRBJ2-2; 10 bases agree with TRBD1. The sequencing sample was made of PBMCs. The CDR3 sequence: CASSQDVTDRGDTGELFF. Here the CDR3 DNA reads TGCGCCAGCAGCCAAGATGTTACGGACAGGGGGGACACCGGGGAGCTGTTTTTT.